This TCR beta chain comes out of a study of high-grade serous ovarian cancer treatment subgroups. For the study at large: Mean per sample: about 14,000 reads, 7,400 or so unique TCR beta rearrangements. Findings of the study overall: Clonal relatedness tracked neoantigen level, and by trend copy number and mutation load. Spatial context was lost because tumors were sequenced in bulk. The analyses considered CDR3 and ignored CDR1 and CDR2.

As to this clone: Its antigen is undetermined. Mismatch with germline at one junction end may stem from a read error.

Tumor tissue was taken before any definitive surgery or chemotherapy was given. In germline, CDR1 is MRHNA, CDR2 SNTAGT. CDR3 length: 13 residues. TCRdb's table, derived via immunoSEQ multiplex PCR, lists solely in-frame clones and lacks some. Of about 30,000 clones listed, about 81% are singletons. The sample consisted of tumor tissue. The sequence derives from a human donor with high-grade serous ovarian cancer. The chain joins TRBV6-4 to TRBJ2-3; 8 bases map to TRBD2. Written as DNA, the CDR3 is TGTGCCAGCAGTACGGGAGGGCCAGATCCGCAGTATTTT. It is translated as CASSTGGPDPQYF.